The present entry profiles one T cell receptor beta chain with its context. This clone's antigen is unknown. Base qualities are missing; no much larger clone stands one base away. Spanning cysteine to phenylalanine, the CDR3 consists of 13 amino acids. Left in the record is the CDR3 DNA by itself, 39 bases read in frame from the first base. The germline V gene yields MGHDK for CDR1 and SYGVNS for CDR2. V is pared back by 4 bases and J by 3 bases, with 10 bases lying between the germline termini. In total, 500 to 700 healthy bone marrow donors made up the cohort. At the time of sampling, every cohort member was nominally healthy, though immune exposures that went unrecorded were likely present. The donor was CMV seronegative and belonged to the group of 352 seronegative cohort members. Each donor provided a peripheral blood sample, and peripheral blood mononuclear cells were used for TCR beta sequencing. The Qiagen DNeasy Blood Extraction Kit was used to extract genomic DNA from the blood cell samples.

The source of the sample is a study of cytomegalovirus exposure and HLA in healthy donors (dated by TCRdb to 2015 to 2018). Concerning the study at large: An earlier analysis of about 560 of the donors reported roughly 300 Gb of sequence data and about 120 million unique TCR beta sequences obtained from about 200 million T cells. In the later analysis, no new phenotypic data were used to find candidate immune exposures; instead, reliance was placed on TCR beta sequences and their occurrence across donors. All discovery cohort repertoires had been generated on a single sequencing platform. In an earlier analysis of 587 of the donors, high-throughput TCR beta sequencing was used to judge whether each TCR beta V gene segment behaved as functional or pseudogenic. Roughly 300 gigabases of sequencing data and roughly 90 million unique TCR sequences were included in an early release covering over 600 HLA-typed donors. Of the roughly 400 genotyped donors, 65% to 90% fell in the genetic ancestry cluster associated with self-reported Caucasian donors. Among around 400 genotyped donors of the cohort, an average of around 240,000 unique TCR beta nucleotide sequences were sequenced per donor, roughly 20% of them non-productive. HLA typing covered class I and class II loci at four-digit resolution. The study was designed to test whether signatures of past pathogen exposure could be identified by cataloging public T cell receptors. About five DR-DQ haplotypes were treated as single units for association and clustering because of strong linkage in the cohort. To predict cytomegalovirus infection status, the study combined high-throughput TCR immunosequencing, statistical association of individual TCRs with disease status, and machine learning. A later genetic analysis took genome-wide SNP genotypes for about 55% of the roughly 700 donors and used that subset as a discovery cohort. Typing coverage differed by locus: A, B, C, DRB1 and DQB1 were typed in roughly 620-630 donors, DQA1 in approximately 520, DPA1 in around 600, and DPB1 in just under 480. A later analysis re-analyzed previously published TCR beta repertoires from approximately 670 donors and added high-resolution HLA genotyping to study TCR occurrence patterns. Besides the first cohort of roughly 660 subjects, a separate validation cohort made up of 90 to 150 different subjects was used. Using immunosequencing, the study profiled T cell repertoires from around 670 subjects and related those repertoires to cytomegalovirus serostatus. Donor age, sex, ethnicity and CMV serostatus were compiled together with the repertoire data. What the study reported, not specific to this receptor: The earlier analysis of around 600 of the donors excluded over 15 rarely observed V segments, including chromosome 9 orphons, because counts were too low. When HLA alleles, especially DR and DQ, strongly co-occurred, attributing TCR associations to individual alleles was difficult. Compared with the roughly 710-donor mean, donors in an Asian-associated ancestry cluster had fewer N-insertions in productive TCRs, according to a later genetic analysis. A later genetic analysis associated a missense DCLRE1C variant with V-gene and J-gene trimming of TCR beta chains, and an independent cohort replicated the association. Some IMGT-functional V segments, including TRBV6-2 and TRBV6-3, could not be distinguished by the 87-base-pair reads and were therefore excluded. In a later analysis, HLA-associated TCR beta chains showed more clonal expansion and lower generation probabilities than non-associated chains that were equally common. In vitro tests confirmed that three of the cytomegalovirus-associated TCR beta chains recognize cytomegalovirus antigens. Immune exposure information for the cohort was limited to CMV serostatus. In a later analysis, some 18,000 TCR beta sequences were associated with specific HLA alleles at a false discovery rate of 0.05. In a later analysis, most CMV-associated TCR beta chains were found to appear HLA-restricted, with HLA associations seemingly driven largely by CMV exposure. Correlated functional status among segregating V segments might reflect linkage disequilibrium, but an unknown experimental factor could not be ruled out. While some public TCRs were present in many individuals, most TCR sequences turned up only very rarely across donors. Because HLA typing was missing for some donors at each locus, association tests included only the typed subset. Cytomegalovirus status was reported to be diagnosed by the classifier with high specificity and sensitivity in both the original and validation cohorts. Several of the top co-occurrence clusters appeared to be linked to parvovirus B19, influenza, CMV and Epstein-Barr virus, according to a later analysis. Roughly uniform sequencing depth across donors was assumed in presence/absence analyses, although this assumption may not hold. In a later analysis, TCR association rates were found to vary across HLA loci, with the most associated TCRs seen for DRB1 alleles and the fewest for HLA-C alleles. The sequencing pipeline was judged likely to have produced a cluster of highly shared sequence variants as a technical artifact. A further reported finding was that TCR beta sequences accurately predicted the HLA-A and HLA-B alleles for most subjects in the first cohort. According to the authors, the approach could potentially be generalized to other disease states and immunological phenotypes. The study listed 164 TCR beta chains as associated with cytomegalovirus. This cohort had only TCR beta chains sequenced, and the lack of alpha or paired-chain data limited which features could be detected. An earlier analysis of approximately 530 of the donors showed that most TCR beta V segments appeared in productive rearrangements either about 87% or about 30% of the time, which broadly matched IMGT annotations.

The protocol used for the library was the immunoSEQ multiplex PCR assay. For the multiplex PCR, a mixture combining 60 forward primers for TCR Vbeta segments and 13 reverse primers for TCR Jbeta segments was used. The CDR3 region of rearranged TCR beta genes was amplified from genomic DNA by a multiplex PCR assay. On the Illumina HiSeq System, the amplified TCR beta libraries were sequenced as 87-base-pair reads. In the source study's methods: A later analysis counted some 74 million unique TCR beta chains across the 550 to 800 repertoires, and 10 million to 12 million of these chains were shared by at least two donors. A nearest-neighbor algorithm error-corrected the raw reads and collapsed the reads into unique sequences, merging closely related sequences to remove PCR and sequencing errors. CDR3 sequences were aligned to IMGT reference sequences to assign V, D and J gene segments. For a sequence to be retained, a match of at least six nucleotides to both a V gene segment and a J gene segment was required. Rearrangements were classified as productive when the CDR3 lacked stop codons and remained in frame with V and J, and all other rearrangements were classified as non-productive. CDR3 was defined by IMGT convention, running from the second conserved V-encoded cysteine to the conserved J-encoded phenylalanine. The earlier analysis of 587 of the donors excluded sequences that lacked an unambiguous match to a single V gene segment. In an earlier analysis of approximately 590 of the donors, a V segment was called functional when productive rearrangements were above 56.7%, and segregating when the standard deviation between donors exceeded 5%. A statistical classification framework was built to diagnose cytomegalovirus status from the catalog of TCR beta chain sequences. In a later analysis, TCR nucleotide sequences were compared against IMGT/GENE-DB human TR gene sequences so that V and J genes could be assigned. Using the TCRdist pipeline, a later analysis assigned CDR3 sequences along with most-parsimonious VDJ recombination scenarios. In a later analysis, every TCR beta chain was defined by the combination of its CDR3 amino acid sequence and its V-gene family, and reads without a unique V-gene family were dropped. In a later analysis, 500 to 700 highly shared, low-generation-probability nucleotide sequences were removed to address suspected cross-contamination and a sequencing artifact. In a later analysis, a clonal expansion index for each public chain was calculated from normalized within-repertoire ranks of inferred template counts. A later analysis computed generation probabilities with a VDJ recombination model fitted to out-of-frame rearrangements, and checked the results against IGoR. In a later analysis, hypergeometric tests were used to score TCR-TCR, TCR-HLA and TCR-CMV co-occurrence, with a repertoire-size bias correction applied to TCR pairs. In a later analysis, false discovery rates were estimated by permuting HLA or CMV assignments 20 times. A later analysis grouped co-occurring TCRs with DBSCAN, adding TCRdist sequence similarity when clustering within HLA-allele-positive subsets. For co-occurrence clustering, repertoires with fewer than 30,000 or more than 120,000 public chains were excluded, along with five repertoires with anomalous nucleotide sharing. TCRdb stores this immuneACCESS table with in-frame sequences only. Part of the clones is absent; in the studies checked, under half of the shortfall reflects unresolved V genes, and no reason is known for the rest. V, J and clone size are taken as reported in that table, and D and trimming were inferred from the DNA itself. This sample is represented by about 150,000 clones; around 90% of them were singletons. The leading ten clones occupy around 0.51% of the sample.

Sample: PBMCs. The receptor was derived from a woman in her forties in good health and CMV-seronegative. The V and J genes are TRBV25-1 and TRBJ2-7; the D gene is not confidently resolved. Read as DNA, the sequence is TGTGCCAGCAGTGGTCCCTCGGTCTACGAGCAGTACTTC. This gives the protein CASSGPSVYEQYF.